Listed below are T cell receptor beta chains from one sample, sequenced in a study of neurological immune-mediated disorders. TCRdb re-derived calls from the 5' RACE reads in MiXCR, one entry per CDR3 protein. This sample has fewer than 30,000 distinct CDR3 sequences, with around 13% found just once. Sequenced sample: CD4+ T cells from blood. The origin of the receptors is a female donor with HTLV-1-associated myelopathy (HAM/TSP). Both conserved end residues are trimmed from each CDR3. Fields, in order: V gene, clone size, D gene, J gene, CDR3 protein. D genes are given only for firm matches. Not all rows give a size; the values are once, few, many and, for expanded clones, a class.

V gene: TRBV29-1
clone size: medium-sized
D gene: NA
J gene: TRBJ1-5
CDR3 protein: SVSPGGNQPQH

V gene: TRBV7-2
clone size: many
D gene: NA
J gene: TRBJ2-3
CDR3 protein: ASSNSLLSTDTQY

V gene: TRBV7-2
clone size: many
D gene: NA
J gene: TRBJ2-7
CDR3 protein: ASSLDRQGGEQY

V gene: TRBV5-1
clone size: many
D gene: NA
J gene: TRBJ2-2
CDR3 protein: ASSYGDKVISNTGELF

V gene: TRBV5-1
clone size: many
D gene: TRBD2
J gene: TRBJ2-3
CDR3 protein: ASSWGSGGYLADTQY

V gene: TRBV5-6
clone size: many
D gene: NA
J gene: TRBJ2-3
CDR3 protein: ASSFSGSTDTQY

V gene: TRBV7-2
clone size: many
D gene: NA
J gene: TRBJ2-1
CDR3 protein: ASSLAGARVL

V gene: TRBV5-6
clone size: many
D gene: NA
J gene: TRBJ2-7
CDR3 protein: ASSPWFRATRSEEQY

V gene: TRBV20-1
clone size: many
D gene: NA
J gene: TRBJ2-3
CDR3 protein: SARPVRSTDTQY

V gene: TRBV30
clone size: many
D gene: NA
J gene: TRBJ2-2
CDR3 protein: AWSVRPALGGELF

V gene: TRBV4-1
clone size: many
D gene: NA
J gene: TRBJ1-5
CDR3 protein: ASSQGDYSNQPQH

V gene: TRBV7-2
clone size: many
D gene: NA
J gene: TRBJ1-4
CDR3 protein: ASSLDEKLF

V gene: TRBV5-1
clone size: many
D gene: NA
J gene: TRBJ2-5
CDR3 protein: ASSLGAGVQETQY

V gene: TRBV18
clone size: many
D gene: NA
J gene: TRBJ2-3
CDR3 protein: ASSPPFSTDTQY

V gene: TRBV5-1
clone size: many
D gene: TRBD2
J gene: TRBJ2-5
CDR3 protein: ASSPQRGVFQETQY

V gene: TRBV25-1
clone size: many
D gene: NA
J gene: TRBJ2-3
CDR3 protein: ASSDGGTDTQY

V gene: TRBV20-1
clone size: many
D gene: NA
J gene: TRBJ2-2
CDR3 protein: SARDPSAGATGELF

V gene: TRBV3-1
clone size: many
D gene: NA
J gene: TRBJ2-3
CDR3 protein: ASSLRLDTQY

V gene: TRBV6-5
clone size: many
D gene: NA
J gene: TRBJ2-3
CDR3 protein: ASRRPGGTDTQY

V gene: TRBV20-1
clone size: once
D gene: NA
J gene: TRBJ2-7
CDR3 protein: SASSTYEQY

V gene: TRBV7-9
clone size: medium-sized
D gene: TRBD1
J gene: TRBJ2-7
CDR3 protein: ASSSGQGDEQY

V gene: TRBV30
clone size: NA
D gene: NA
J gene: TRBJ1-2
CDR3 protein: AWKLGGGIDSYGYT

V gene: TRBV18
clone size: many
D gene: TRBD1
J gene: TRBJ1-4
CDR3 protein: ASSPVGTGGLATNEKLF

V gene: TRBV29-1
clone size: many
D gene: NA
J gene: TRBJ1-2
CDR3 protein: SVERQSGAGGYT

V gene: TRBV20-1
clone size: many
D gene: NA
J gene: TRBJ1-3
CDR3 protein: SARPLTSSGNTIY

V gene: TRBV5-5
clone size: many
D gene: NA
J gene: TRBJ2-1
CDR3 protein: ASSLSYNEQF

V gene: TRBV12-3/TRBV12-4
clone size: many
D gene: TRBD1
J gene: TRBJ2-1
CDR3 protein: ASWSGGGSYNEQF

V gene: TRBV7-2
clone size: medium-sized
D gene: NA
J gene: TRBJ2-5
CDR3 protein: ASSLKETQY

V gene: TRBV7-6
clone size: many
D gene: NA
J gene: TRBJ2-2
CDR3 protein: ASSLGAPRSTGELF

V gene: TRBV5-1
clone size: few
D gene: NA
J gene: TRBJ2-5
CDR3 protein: ASSLVGAQETQY

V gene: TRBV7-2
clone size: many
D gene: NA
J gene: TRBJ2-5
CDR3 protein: ASSSNVGETQY

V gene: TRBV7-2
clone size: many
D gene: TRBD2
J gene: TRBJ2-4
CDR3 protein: ASSLGGGVQNIQY

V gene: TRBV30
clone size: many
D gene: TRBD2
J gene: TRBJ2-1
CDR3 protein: AWQGGLKAGGF

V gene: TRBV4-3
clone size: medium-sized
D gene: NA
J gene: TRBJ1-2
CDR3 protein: ASSQGLNYGYT

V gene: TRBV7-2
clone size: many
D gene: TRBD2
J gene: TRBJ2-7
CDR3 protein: ASSLTGGYEQY

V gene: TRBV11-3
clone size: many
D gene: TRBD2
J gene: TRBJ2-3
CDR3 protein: ASSLALGLAGVGADTQY

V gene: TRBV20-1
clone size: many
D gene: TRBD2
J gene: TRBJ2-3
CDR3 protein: SAPLGVGGASTDTQY

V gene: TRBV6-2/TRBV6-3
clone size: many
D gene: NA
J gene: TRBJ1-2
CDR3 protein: ASSGSVVRGYT

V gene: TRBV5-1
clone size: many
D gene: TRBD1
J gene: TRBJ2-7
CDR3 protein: ASSLDYGTGYYEQY

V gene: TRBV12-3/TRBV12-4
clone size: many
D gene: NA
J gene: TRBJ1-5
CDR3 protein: ASRLRRNQPQH